A selection of T cell receptor beta chains follows, all from one sample in a study of blood T cell repertoires in COVID-19. Clones were read by immunoSEQ multiplex PCR, and TCRdb kept only the in-frame ones, dropping some. The table shows approximately 300,000 clones, with under 95% occurring only once. The sample consisted of PBMCs or T cells enriched from blood (not recorded which). The receptors here all came from a woman aged 25-40 years who had recovered from COVID-19. CDR3s include the opening cysteine and the closing phenylalanine or tryptophan. D genes are given only for firm matches. Clone size is not always given. Where it is, it says once, few, many or a class for expanded clones.

TRBD1 | TRBJ1-4 | - | TRBV28 | TGTGCCAGCAGTTCCGGACAGGGGACTGAAAAACTGTTTTTT | CASSSGQGTEKLFF
TRBD1 | TRBJ1-4 | - | TRBV4-1 | TGCGCCAGCAGCCAAGACCCCCCCCAGGGGGAGTCGGAAAAACTGTTTTTT | CASSQDPPQGESEKLFF
TRBD1 | TRBJ1-4 | - | TRBV3-1/TRBV3-2 | TGTGCCAGCAGCCAATCATACCCGGGACAGGGAGGGAAACTGTTTTTT | CASSQSYPGQGGKLFF
- | TRBJ2-3 | - | TRBV5-1 | TGCGCCAGCAGACTAGCTGCCACAGATACGCAGTATTTT | CASRLAATDTQYF
- | TRBJ2-1 | - | TRBV24-1 | TGTGCCACCAGTGTAGCTAGGGGTCGGGAGCAGTTCTTC | CATSVARGREQFF
- | TRBJ1-2 | few | TRBV7-2 | TGTGCCAGCAGCTTACGCGGATATGGCTACACCTTC | CASSLRGYGYTF
TRBD1 | TRBJ1-2 | - | TRBV29-1 | TGCAGCGTTGAAGTTCCAGGGGGCTATGGCTACACCTTC | CSVEVPGGYGYTF
- | TRBJ2-7 | - | TRBV7-8 | TGTGCCAGCAGAAAACGACAGAACTACGAGCAGTACTTC | CASRKRQNYEQYF
TRBD1 | TRBJ1-1 | - | TRBV9 | TGTGCCAGCAGCGTCACTCAGGGGGTGAGCACTGAAGCTTTCTTT | CASSVTQGVSTEAFF
- | TRBJ2-7 | - | TRBV14 | TGTGCCAGCAGCCAAGTAGTTAGTGGTGGCGAGCAGTACTTC | CASSQVVSGGEQYF
- | TRBJ1-2 | - | TRBV27 | TGTGCCAGCAGAACAGGGATGGGCTATGGCTACACCTTC | CASRTGMGYGYTF
- | TRBJ1-5 | - | TRBV5-4 | TGTGCCAGCAGTCTCGGAAGGGGAGGTCAGCCCCAGCATTTT | CASSLGRGGQPQHF
- | TRBJ2-3 | - | TRBV5-1 | TGCGCCAGTTTGGCCCAGGGTATATCAGATACGCAGTATTTT | CASLAQGISDTQYF
- | TRBJ2-7 | - | TRBV6-2/TRBV6-3 | TGTGCCAGCAGTTACTGGTCCGCGGCCTACGAGCAGTACTTC | CASSYWSAAYEQYF
- | TRBJ2-2 | - | TRBV9 | TGTGCCAGCAGCTCGGACACCGGGGAGCTGTTTTTT | CASSSDTGELFF
- | TRBJ1-5 | - | TRBV28 | TGTGCCAGCAGTTTATCTCCGTATCAGCCCCAGCATTTT | CASSLSPYQPQHF
TRBD2 | TRBJ2-7 | - | TRBV27 | TGTGCCAGCAGTTCAACATCGGCGGGAGCCTACGAGCAGTACTTC | CASSSTSAGAYEQYF
- | TRBJ2-3 | - | TRBV15 | TGTGCCACCAGCAGAGGGGCAGGGGCAAGCACAGATACGCAGTATTTT | CATSRGAGASTDTQYF
- | TRBJ2-1 | - | TRBV10-3 | TGTGCCGTACAACGGGACTCCGGCCACAATGAGCAGTTCTTC | CAVQRDSGHNEQFF
TRBD2 | TRBJ2-4 | - | TRBV6-2/TRBV6-3 | TGTGCCAGCAGTGGAGGGACTAGCTATGCCAAAAACATTCAGTACTTC | CASSGGTSYAKNIQYF
- | TRBJ2-2 | - | TRBV11-3 | TGTGCCAGCAGCCCCTGGGGGGGGCGAGGCGGGGAGCTGTTTTTT | CASSPWGGRGGELFF
TRBD1 | TRBJ2-3 | few | TRBV27 | TGTGCCAGCAGTGCATACAGGGGCGATACGCAGTATTTT | CASSAYRGDTQYF
TRBD1 | TRBJ1-2 | - | TRBV9 | TGTGCCAGCAGCGGCGGACAGGGGGCTGGGGGCTACACCTTC | CASSGGQGAGGYTF
TRBD1 | TRBJ2-5 | - | TRBV27 | TGTGCCAGCAGTAGACAGGGGGCAGAGACCCAGTACTTC | CASSRQGAETQYF
- | TRBJ2-3 | - | TRBV7-2 | TGTGCCAGCAGCTTATGGGGGGCAGATACGCAGTATTTT | CASSLWGADTQYF
- | TRBJ2-7 | once | TRBV28 | TGTGCCAGCAGTTTGACGGGAGAGCAGTACTTC | CASSLTGEQYF
TRBD2 | TRBJ2-7 | - | TRBV6-5 | TGTGCCAGCAGTTCCTCGAGCGGGGCCCCCTACGAGCAGTACTTC | CASSSSSGAPYEQYF
TRBD1 | TRBJ1-5 | once | TRBV6-5 | TGTGCCAGCAGTTTGGACAGGGTCCTCCCTAATCAGCCCCAGCATTTT | CASSLDRVLPNQPQHF
TRBD1 | TRBJ1-2 | - | TRBV5-8 | TGTGCCAGCAGCTTCGGTACCAGGGGGTCGGAAGGCTACACCTTC | CASSFGTRGSEGYTF
TRBD2 | TRBJ2-7 | - | TRBV5-4 | TGTGCCAGCAGCCCGAGGGCTAGCGGGAGGGTATACGAGCAGTACTTC | CASSPRASGRVYEQYF
- | TRBJ2-4 | - | TRBV18 | TGTGCCAGCTCACCTGAGATAGCCAAAAACATTCAGTACTTC | CASSPEIAKNIQYF
- | TRBJ1-3 | - | TRBV7-9 | TGTGCCAGCAGCCTCGCGGGGAGTGGAAACACCATATATTTT | CASSLAGSGNTIYF
- | TRBJ1-4 | - | TRBV6-5 | TGTGCCAGCGGGAGGGTCGTGGGCGAAAAACTGTTTTTT | CASGRVVGEKLFF
- | TRBJ1-2 | - | TRBV6-5 | TGTGCCAGCAGCCGAGGGTATGTCAAAGATGGCTACACCTTC | CASSRGYVKDGYTF
- | TRBJ1-2 | once | TRBV5-8 | TGTGCCAGCAGCTCCGAGCCGGGGAGCTATGGCTACACCTTC | CASSSEPGSYGYTF
- | TRBJ1-5 | - | TRBV25-1 | TGTGCCAGCAGTGATCGGCAGGGAGGACAGCCCCAGCATTTT | CASSDRQGGQPQHF
- | TRBJ1-5 | - | TRBV2 | TGTGCCAGCAGTGAATGGCGGATTAATCAGCCCCAGCATTTT | CASSEWRINQPQHF
- | TRBJ2-1 | - | TRBV28 | TGTGCCAGCACCAAGCCCGCCGAGGATGAGCAGTTCTTC | CASTKPAEDEQFF
- | TRBJ1-1 | - | TRBV6-5 | TGTGCCAGCCTCCGGGACTCCCAAGGGGCTGAAGCTTTCTTT | CASLRDSQGAEAFF
TRBD1 | TRBJ1-2 | - | TRBV5-1 | TGCGCCAGCAGCTTGGCCGGGGGACAGAACTATGGCTACACCTTC | CASSLAGGQNYGYTF
- | TRBJ2-7 | - | TRBV5-4 | TGTGCCAGCAGCTTAGGGGGAACCTACGAGCAGTACTTC | CASSLGGTYEQYF
- | TRBJ2-7 | - | TRBV4-1 | TGCGCCAGCAGCCAAAGGGGGAACTCCTACGAGCAGTACTTC | CASSQRGNSYEQYF
- | TRBJ2-5 | - | TRBV5-8 | TGTGCCAGCACCAGAACTCACAGTCAAGAGACCCAGTACTTC | CASTRTHSQETQYF
- | TRBJ2-7 | - | TRBV6-5 | TGTGCCAGCACCCCGGGTCCCAGTTACGAGCAGTACTTC | CASTPGPSYEQYF
- | TRBJ1-2 | - | TRBV12-3/TRBV12-4 | TGTGCCAGCAGTTTGGGCCGCAACTATGGCTACACCTTC | CASSLGRNYGYTF
TRBD1 | TRBJ1-1 | - | TRBV6-6 | TGTGCCAGCAGAACGCCAGGGACAGGAAGAACTGAAGCTTTCTTT | CASRTPGTGRTEAFF
- | TRBJ2-1 | - | TRBV12-3/TRBV12-4 | TGTGCCAGCAGTTCGCTATACAATGAGCAGTTCTTC | CASSSLYNEQFF
- | TRBJ1-1 | - | TRBV11-2 | TGTGCCAGCAGCTTTTCTTCTGTAGGGAGCACTGAAGCTTTCTTT | CASSFSSVGSTEAFF
TRBD1 | TRBJ1-2 | - | TRBV5-8 | TGTGCCAGCAGCTTGGTATCAGGGGGCCCTACAATTAACTATGGCTACACCTTC | CASSLVSGGPTINYGYTF
- | TRBJ2-5 | - | TRBV3-1/TRBV3-2 | TGTGCCAGCAGCCAAGATCCAGGGGGGAGGGAGACCCAGTACTTC | CASSQDPGGRETQYF
TRBD2 | TRBJ2-1 | - | TRBV4-3 | TGCGCCAGCAGCCAAGACCTCAGCCCGACTAGCGGAACCTACAATGAGCAGTTCTTC | CASSQDLSPTSGTYNEQFF
TRBD2 | TRBJ2-1 | once | TRBV4-1 | TGCGCCAGCAGCCAGACTAGCGGCGAGCAGTTCTTC | CASSQTSGEQFF